The clone carrying this T cell receptor beta chain was counted a single time. Antigen specificity is unknown. These data come from a study of T cell responses to AZD1222 COVID-19 vaccine. Study-wide results and limits: Of the AZD1222 recipients, only 5 or 6 were seropositive at baseline. Spike regions recognized by vaccine-associated CD4 TCRs spanned the protein, led by 160-218 and 743-854.

Repertoires were generated with immunoSEQ multiplex PCR, while TCRdb's copy carries only in-frame clones and drops some. The sample carries some 130,000 clones, around 86% recorded once. CDR1 and CDR2 from the germline V gene are SEHNR and FQNEAQ (reference sequence). V was trimmed by 5 bases and J by 8 bases, leaving 12 bases between them. The CDR3 is made up of 12 amino acids. V usage is TRBV7-9 and J usage is TRBJ1-2; tentatively, D is TRBD1 (5 bases). Sample: peripheral blood, taken on day 0 of AZD1222 vaccination. The receptor was derived from an adult in good health. In DNA form, the CDR3 reads TGTGCCAGCAGCCCGGCGGGGGTAGGCTACACCTTC. Protein product: CASSPAGVGYTF.